Detailed here is one TCR beta chain. Its cognate antigen is unknown. The source of the sample is a study of OX40 agonist ivuxolimab in advanced cancers. Findings and caveats of the study: In a subset of nonresponders, normalized T-cell clonal expansion was also low. Specificity for antigen went undetermined in the expanded peripheral T cells. Clones of CD4+ and CD8+ blood T cells grew by week 6 at doses of 0.1 to 3.0 mg/kg.

Data came from immunoSEQ multiplex PCR; TCRdb stores just in-frame clones and leaves some out. The repertoire has more than 75,000 clones, roughly 93% of them found once; the top ten carry more than 0.6%. The CDR3 is 15 residues long. Germline CDR1 MDHEN, CDR2 SYDVKM. V shed 6 bases and J shed 8 bases, with 19 bases lying between them. The input for sequencing was CD4+ or CD8+ T cells sorted from blood, taken in a trial of the OX40 agonist ivuxolimab. The rearrangement joins TRBV28 to TRBJ1-4; D perhaps matches TRBD1 (5 bases). This receptor was obtained from an adult with an advanced solid tumor such as melanoma, head and neck, liver or kidney cancer. The CDR3 DNA reads TGTGCCAGCAGCAAACCGGGGCAATGGGGGGAAAAACTGTTTTTT. It specifies CASSKPGQWGEKLFF.